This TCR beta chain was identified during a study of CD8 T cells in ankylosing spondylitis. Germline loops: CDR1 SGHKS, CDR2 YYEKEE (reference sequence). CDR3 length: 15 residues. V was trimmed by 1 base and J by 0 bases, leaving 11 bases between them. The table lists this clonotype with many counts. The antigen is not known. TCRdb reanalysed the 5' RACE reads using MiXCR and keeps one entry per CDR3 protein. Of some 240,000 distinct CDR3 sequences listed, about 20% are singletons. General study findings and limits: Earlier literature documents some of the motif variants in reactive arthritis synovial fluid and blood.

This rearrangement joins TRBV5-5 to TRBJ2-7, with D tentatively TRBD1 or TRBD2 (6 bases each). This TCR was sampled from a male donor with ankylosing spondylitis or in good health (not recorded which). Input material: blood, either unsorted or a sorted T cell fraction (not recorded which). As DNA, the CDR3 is TGTGCCAGCAGCTTGTTCCGGGGGCCCTCCTACGAGCAGTACTTC. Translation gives CASSLFRGPSYEQYF.